This entry lists 2 T cell receptor beta chains sequenced from one sample in a study of blood T cell repertoires in COVID-19. Measured with immunoSEQ multiplex PCR; TCRdb has only the in-frame clones, and not every one. The repertoire has about 440,000 clones, about 90% of them found once; the top ten carry around 0.6%. Sequenced material: PBMCs or T cells enriched from blood (not recorded which). The receptors come from a man between 18 and 29 years old who had recovered from COVID-19.

The chain carries TRBV27 and TRBJ1-5, with D perhaps TRBD1 (5 bases). CDR3 length: 15 amino acids. V lost 5 bases and J 0 bases, leaving 11 bases between the germline ends. CDR1 and CDR2 from the germline V gene are MNHEY and SMNVEV (reference sequence). DNA of the CDR3: TGTGCCAGCAGTCGTCAGGGTTATAGCAATCAGCCCCAGCATTTT. It encodes CASSRQGYSNQPQHF.

This clone has a handful of counts. V is TRBV9 and J is TRBJ2-7, with TRBD1 identical over 7 bases. V shed 3 bases, J shed 2 bases, and the junction held 11 bases outside the gene matches. Germline assignment: CDR1 SGDLS and CDR2 YYNGEE. The length of the CDR3 is 16 residues. The DNA for the CDR3 is TGTGCCAGCAGCGAGGGACCGGGACAGATGGCCTACGAGCAGTACTTC. Amino acids: CASSEGPGQMAYEQYF. The full variable domain, rest sourced from reference TRBV9 and TRBJ2-7, is DSGVTQTPKHLITATGQRVTLRCSPRSGDLSVYWYQQSLDQGLQFLIQYYNGEERAKGNILERFSAQQFPDLHSELNLSSLELGDSALYFCASSEGPGQMAYEQYFGPGTRLTVT.